These T cell receptor beta chains were read from a single sample in a study of low-dose radiotherapy and immunotherapy resistance in tumors. TCRdb recomputed calls from the reads with MiXCR, one row per CDR3 protein. The table shows tens of thousands of distinct CDR3 sequences, with 20% to 25% occurring only once. Here the sequenced sample was PBMCs, taken after low-dose radiotherapy plus immunotherapy. The origin of the receptors is a male donor with prostate cancer. Each CDR3 is given with its conserved first and last residue. Each record gives: J gene, D gene, V gene, CDR3 length, CDR3 protein. The D gene is left open where the match is weak.

j_gene: TRBJ1-4
d_gene: -
v_gene: TRBV19
len: 17
CDR3aa: CASSPSDIAVDNEKLFF

j_gene: TRBJ1-5
d_gene: -
v_gene: TRBV30
len: 15
CDR3aa: CAWRGTTGSNQPQHF

j_gene: TRBJ2-3
d_gene: -
v_gene: TRBV5-1
len: 15
CDR3aa: CASSPSGRGADTQYF

j_gene: TRBJ2-1
d_gene: TRBD1
v_gene: TRBV12-3/TRBV12-4
len: 15
CDR3aa: CASRLDRGGYNEQFF

j_gene: TRBJ2-3
d_gene: TRBD2
v_gene: TRBV5-1
len: 16
CDR3aa: CASSFVGREDTDTQYF

j_gene: TRBJ1-1
d_gene: -
v_gene: TRBV6-2/TRBV6-3
len: 13
CDR3aa: CASSLDFNTEAFF

j_gene: TRBJ2-1
d_gene: TRBD1
v_gene: TRBV5-1
len: 15
CDR3aa: CASSTGQVSYNEQFF

j_gene: TRBJ1-4
d_gene: TRBD1
v_gene: TRBV6-2/TRBV6-3
len: 14
CDR3aa: CASSARTGNEKLFF

j_gene: TRBJ2-7
d_gene: TRBD1
v_gene: TRBV6-2/TRBV6-3
len: 16
CDR3aa: CASSYAGTVDSYEQYF

j_gene: TRBJ1-1
d_gene: -
v_gene: TRBV25-1
len: 15
CDR3aa: CASSVTDNVGTEAFF

j_gene: TRBJ2-1
d_gene: TRBD2
v_gene: TRBV20-1
len: 12
CDR3aa: CSASRGGGEQFF

j_gene: TRBJ1-1
d_gene: -
v_gene: TRBV5-1
len: 14
CDR3aa: CASSLVAVNTEAFF

j_gene: TRBJ2-1
d_gene: TRBD1
v_gene: TRBV28
len: 15
CDR3aa: CASSLADRLGNEQFF

j_gene: TRBJ2-3
d_gene: -
v_gene: TRBV7-2
len: 12
CDR3aa: CASSSPRDTQYF

j_gene: TRBJ2-7
d_gene: TRBD1
v_gene: TRBV28
len: 15
CDR3aa: CASSFGGQGGYEQYF

j_gene: TRBJ1-5
d_gene: -
v_gene: TRBV7-2
len: 14
CDR3aa: CASNGRGWDQPQHF

j_gene: TRBJ2-7
d_gene: TRBD1
v_gene: TRBV23-1
len: 16
CDR3aa: CASSASGTGGFHEQYF

j_gene: TRBJ2-3
d_gene: -
v_gene: TRBV6-4
len: 14
CDR3aa: CASSDKGDTDTQYF

j_gene: TRBJ2-3
d_gene: -
v_gene: TRBV2
len: 12
CDR3aa: CASRQGSGTQYF

j_gene: TRBJ2-2
d_gene: TRBD2
v_gene: TRBV10-3
len: 13
CDR3aa: CAIASGGTGELFF

j_gene: TRBJ2-2
d_gene: -
v_gene: TRBV6-2/TRBV6-3
len: 15
CDR3aa: CASSYRQGLGELFFF

j_gene: TRBJ2-7
d_gene: -
v_gene: TRBV6-2/TRBV6-3
len: 13
CDR3aa: CASSEGRDTQQYF

j_gene: TRBJ2-2
d_gene: TRBD2
v_gene: TRBV28
len: 17
CDR3aa: CASSFGSSGPLPGELFF

j_gene: TRBJ2-7
d_gene: -
v_gene: TRBV10-3
len: 14
CDR3aa: CAIQPEADSSEQYF

j_gene: TRBJ1-6
d_gene: -
v_gene: TRBV5-6
len: 15
CDR3aa: CASSKTGRTNSPLHF

j_gene: TRBJ2-7
d_gene: -
v_gene: TRBV5-8
len: 13
CDR3aa: CASSLARGYEQYF

j_gene: TRBJ2-3
d_gene: -
v_gene: TRBV2
len: 16
CDR3aa: CASNPQGYRGTDTQYF

j_gene: TRBJ1-2
d_gene: TRBD1
v_gene: TRBV28
len: 13
CDR3aa: CASSTTGVYGYTF

j_gene: TRBJ1-2
d_gene: -
v_gene: TRBV3-1
len: 13
CDR3aa: CASSQAQEGGYTF

j_gene: TRBJ1-6
d_gene: -
v_gene: TRBV12-3/TRBV12-4
len: 14
CDR3aa: CASSTGNYNSPLHF

j_gene: TRBJ1-3
d_gene: -
v_gene: TRBV29-1
len: 11
CDR3aa: CSVDSGNTIYF

j_gene: TRBJ2-2
d_gene: TRBD2
v_gene: TRBV12-3/TRBV12-4
len: 13
CDR3aa: CASTQTSDRELFF

j_gene: TRBJ1-4
d_gene: TRBD1
v_gene: TRBV20-1
len: 16
CDR3aa: CSASGGTGSTNEKLFF

j_gene: TRBJ2-1
d_gene: TRBD2
v_gene: TRBV6-1
len: 15
CDR3aa: CASTELAISYNEQFF

j_gene: TRBJ1-5
d_gene: -
v_gene: TRBV5-1
len: 14
CDR3aa: CASSLEQGSQSQHF

j_gene: TRBJ2-1
d_gene: -
v_gene: TRBV9
len: 18
CDR3aa: CASSVSGAGAPSYNEQFF

j_gene: TRBJ1-1
d_gene: -
v_gene: TRBV29-1
len: 14
CDR3aa: CSVEDRARGAEAFF

j_gene: TRBJ2-1
d_gene: -
v_gene: TRBV28
len: 13
CDR3aa: CATLADSYNEQFF

j_gene: TRBJ2-1
d_gene: TRBD1
v_gene: TRBV24-1
len: 14
CDR3aa: CATSDAGGVDEQFF

j_gene: TRBJ1-1
d_gene: -
v_gene: TRBV6-6
len: 13
CDR3aa: CASRIQGGTEAFF

j_gene: TRBJ2-7
d_gene: TRBD1
v_gene: TRBV11-2
len: 14
CDR3aa: CASSLVGQGDEQYF

j_gene: TRBJ2-3
d_gene: TRBD2
v_gene: TRBV3-1
len: 16
CDR3aa: CASSQGLAGGQDTQYF

j_gene: TRBJ2-7
d_gene: -
v_gene: TRBV9
len: 15
CDR3aa: CASSVDGTTGYEQYF

j_gene: TRBJ2-7
d_gene: -
v_gene: TRBV4-2
len: 15
CDR3aa: CASSPRQDFSAEQYF

j_gene: TRBJ2-1
d_gene: TRBD2
v_gene: TRBV3-1
len: 15
CDR3aa: CASSQALAGLGEQFF

j_gene: TRBJ1-1
d_gene: -
v_gene: TRBV6-2/TRBV6-3
len: 13
CDR3aa: CASSYRANTEAFF

j_gene: TRBJ2-7
d_gene: -
v_gene: TRBV7-3
len: 13
CDR3aa: CASSLDNYYEQYF

j_gene: TRBJ2-3
d_gene: TRBD2
v_gene: TRBV30
len: 15
CDR3aa: CAWSPGLAGPDTQYF

j_gene: TRBJ2-3
d_gene: TRBD2
v_gene: TRBV2
len: 14
CDR3aa: CASSSAGGPDTQYF

j_gene: TRBJ2-2
d_gene: -
v_gene: TRBV19
len: 16
CDR3aa: CASSSIYSTNTGELFF